The 21 T cell receptor beta chains below all came from one sample that was sequenced in a study of blood T cell repertoires in COVID-19. TCRdb's table, derived via immunoSEQ multiplex PCR, lists solely in-frame clones and lacks some. The profile shows about 180,000 clones, almost 85% of them singletons. The material sequenced was peripheral blood. Every receptor here comes from a man between 18 and 35 years old with active or convalescent COVID-19.

The chain has TRBV24-1 and TRBJ2-5; TRBD2 aligns across 7 bases. CDR1 KGHDR and CDR2 SFDVKD come from the germline V gene. Losses at the gene ends were 3 bases for V and 2 bases for J; bases not matched to a gene: 14. This CDR3 comprises 18 residues. CDR3: CATSDQIREESGQETQYF. In DNA form, the CDR3 reads TGTGCCACCAGTGATCAAATTCGGGAGGAAAGCGGGCAAGAGACCCAGTACTTC.

The genes are TRBV19 and TRBJ2-1; D possibly corresponds to TRBD2 (6 bases). The CDR3 is 13 amino acids. V was clipped by 6 bases and J by 2 bases, with 8 bases between them. Per germline, CDR1 LNHDA and CDR2 SQIVND (reference sequence). The CDR3 reads CASSPGAYNEQFF. The CDR3 nucleotides are TGTGCCAGTAGCCCGGGAGCCTACAATGAGCAGTTCTTC.

The V call is TRBV19, the J call TRBJ2-5; TRBD2 matches 12 bases. The CDR3 is made up of 15 amino acids. CDR1 and CDR2 from the germline V gene are LNHDA and SQIVND (reference sequence). J was trimmed by 4 bases and V by 4 bases; bases with no gene match: 4. Written as DNA, the CDR3 is TGTGCCAGTAGTACGACTAGCGGGAGTAGAGAGACCCAGTACTTC. As protein: CASSTTSGSRETQYF.

The chain is built from TRBV7-7 and TRBJ2-5, with 9 bases aligning to TRBD2. V lost 1 base, J lost 3 bases, and 6 bases stayed unmatched. Germline values: CDR1 SSHAT, CDR2 FNYEAQ (reference sequence). This CDR3 has 16 amino acids. In nucleotides, the CDR3 is TGTGCCAGCAGCTTAGGAGCGGGGGGCTTTGAAGAGACCCAGTACTTC. Amino acid sequence: CASSLGAGGFEETQYF.

This chain connects TRBV19 to TRBJ1-4, with D maybe TRBD1 (5 bases). Germline V gene lookup returns CDR1 LNHDA and CDR2 SQIVND (reference sequence). The germline V and J ends were trimmed by 6 bases and 4 bases, with 9 bases remaining between them. This CDR3 region has 13 residues. This chain's CDR3 is CASRPTDNEKLFF. For the CDR3, the DNA is TGTGCCAGTAGGCCGACAGATAATGAAAAACTGTTTTTT.

The V gene is TRBV7-6, the J gene TRBJ2-7, with TRBD1 identical over 8 bases. Germline CDR1 reads SGHVS; CDR2 reads FNYEAQ. Trimming at V came to 5 bases and at J to 7 bases, leaving 10 bases not matched to a gene. This CDR3 has 14 residues. CDR3 DNA sequence: TGTGCCAGCAGCCAACCGGACAGGGCAGGAGAGCAGTACTTC. Its protein is CASSQPDRAGEQYF.

Note on this clone: Its ends do not fully match the called genes, so a read error is possible. The rearrangement uses TRBV19 and TRBJ2-5, with D possibly matching TRBD2 (5 bases). Germline V gene data show CDR1 as LNHDA and CDR2 as SQIVND (reference sequence). The CDR3 spans 14 residues. The CDR3 here is CASTPSGSRETQHF. CDR3 sequence (DNA): TGTGCCAGTACCCCATCGGGGTCGAGGGAGACCCAGCACTTC.

This clone turned up a few times. The chain carries TRBV5-1 and TRBJ2-1, with TRBD2 matching 13 bases. This CDR3 contains 14 residues. Germline assignment: CDR1 SGHRS and CDR2 YFSETQ. The V gene end was trimmed by 3 bases and the J gene end by 9 bases; junction bases not matched to a gene: 3. As DNA, the CDR3 is TGCGCCAGCAGCTCCGGACTAGCGGGAGCTGAGCAGTTCTTC. Protein: CASSSGLAGAEQFF.

The chain has TRBV19 and TRBJ1-1; 7 bases are a match to TRBD1. V shed 4 bases, J shed 7 bases, and the junction held 6 bases outside the gene matches. Per germline, CDR1 LNHDA and CDR2 SQIVND (reference sequence). The length of the CDR3 is 13 residues. The CDR3 sequence is CASSTSDRLEAFF. CDR3 DNA sequence: TGTGCCAGTAGTACTTCGGACAGGCTTGAAGCTTTCTTT.

This clone was detected once. One end of the junction varies from germline; a read error may be responsible. V and J are TRBV28 and TRBJ2-7, with 7 bases fitting TRBD2. This CDR3 has 12 residues. Germline values: CDR1 MDHEN, CDR2 SYDVKM. CDR3: CASRQLSGLYRF. In DNA, the CDR3 is TGTGCCAGCAGACAACTTAGCGGGCTATATCGGTTC. The whole variable domain, filled in from reference TRBV28 and TRBJ2-7, reads DVKVTQSSRYLVKRTGEKVFLECVQDMDHENMFWYRQDPGLGLRLIYFSYDVKMKEKGDIPEGYSVSREKKERFSLILESASTNQTSMYLCASRQLSGLYRFGPGTRLTVT.

This clone has only a few counts. The chain joins TRBV9 to TRBJ2-7, with 7 bases lining up with TRBD2. This CDR3 comprises 14 residues. The junction had 3 bases not matched to a gene; V was cut back by 0 bases and J by 3 bases. The V gene's germline CDR1 is SGDLS and CDR2 YYNGEE. CDR3 coding DNA: TGTGCCAGCAGCGTAGCGGGGGGAGGCTACGAGCAGTACTTC. It translates to CASSVAGGGYEQYF. Full variable domain (rest looked up from reference TRBV9 and TRBJ2-7): DSGVTQTPKHLITATGQRVTLRCSPRSGDLSVYWYQQSLDQGLQFLIQYYNGEERAKGNILERFSAQQFPDLHSELNLSSLELGDSALYFCASSVAGGGYEQYFGPGTRLTVT.

The chain couples TRBV19 to TRBJ1-5; the match to TRBD1 covers 12 bases. CDR3 length: 15 residues. Germline CDR1 and CDR2: LNHDA and SQIVND (reference sequence). J lost 8 bases, V lost 4 bases, and 6 bases had no gene match. The CDR3 nucleotides are TGTGCCAGTAGTACACCGGGACAGGGGGCCAAGCCCCAGCATTTT. Its protein is CASSTPGQGAKPQHF.

The chain has TRBV5-4 and TRBJ2-3, with 9 bases fitting TRBD2. This CDR3 contains 16 residues. Germline V gene sequence: CDR1 SGHNT, CDR2 YYREEE (reference sequence). The junction had 6 bases not matched to a gene; V was cut back by 4 bases and J by 0 bases. The CDR3, as DNA: TGTGCCAGCAGCCGTGGGACTAGCCCAAGCACAGATACGCAGTATTTT. Residues: CASSRGTSPSTDTQYF.

The chain recombines TRBV11-3 with TRBJ2-7, with TRBD2 matching over 10 bases. CDR1 is SGHNT and CDR2 is YENEEA in the germline V gene. After removal of 3 bases from V and 3 bases from J, the junction contained 8 bases not matched to a gene. This CDR3 is built from 16 residues. Here the CDR3 reads CASSFLAGDRFYEQYF. CDR3 DNA sequence: TGTGCCAGCAGCTTCCTAGCGGGAGATCGGTTCTACGAGCAGTACTTC.

The V and J genes are TRBV6-5 and TRBJ2-1, with D maybe TRBD1 (5 bases). The germline CDR1 and CDR2 sequences are MNHEY and SVGAGI. The CDR3 sequence is 14 residues long. V was clipped by 5 bases and J by 8 bases, with 16 bases between them. This chain's CDR3 is CASSTRTFRDEQFF. The CDR3 DNA is TGTGCCAGCAGTACGCGGACGTTCAGGGATGAGCAGTTCTTC.

The J gene is TRBJ1-2, the V gene TRBV11-2, with D perhaps matching TRBD1 (5 bases). The length of the CDR3 is 13 residues. Deletions cut 0 bases from V and 7 bases from J, with 9 bases between. Germline values: CDR1 SGHAT, CDR2 FQNNGV. The CDR3 reads CASSLDRVGGYTF. The CDR3 nucleotides read TGTGCCAGCAGCTTAGACAGGGTGGGTGGCTACACCTTC. The whole variable domain, remainder taken from reference TRBV11-2 and TRBJ1-2, is EAGVAQSPRYKIIEKRQSVAFWCNPISGHATLYWYQQILGQGPKLLIQFQNNGVVDDSQLPKDRFSAERLKGVDSTLKIQPAKLEDSAVYLCASSLDRVGGYTFGSGTRLTVV.

The DNA for the CDR3 is TGTGCCAGCAGCTTCGGTATCCTCTCCTATAATTCACCCCTCCACTTT. Its protein is CASSFGILSYNSPLHF. The V and J genes are TRBV5-8 and TRBJ1-6; no firm D call. The V end lost 2 bases, the J end lost 0 bases, and 9 bases lay between the germline ends. The CDR3 extends over 16 amino acids. CDR1 SGHTS and CDR2 YDEGEE come from the germline V gene. Full variable domain (missing parts from reference TRBV5-8 and TRBJ1-6): EAGVTQSPTHLIKTRGQQATLRCSPISGHTSVYWYQQALGLGLQFLLWYDEGEERNRGNFPPRFSGRQFPNYSSELNVNALELEDSALYLCASSFGILSYNSPLHFGNGTRLTVT.

This clone was found a few times. The V and J genes are TRBV6-5 and TRBJ1-3; the D gene is possibly TRBD1 (6 bases). CDR1 and CDR2 (germline): MNHEY, SVGAGI. The ends were cut back, 4 bases at V and 4 bases at J, with 17 bases in the middle. This CDR3 region has 16 residues. The CDR3 region has the DNA TGTGCCAGCAGTTCTTTAGGGGGAATCTCCGGAAACACCATATATTTT. It is translated as CASSSLGGISGNTIYF.

J is TRBJ2-2 and V is TRBV24-1; a weak D match, TRBD2 (6 bases). CDR1 is KGHDR, CDR2 SFDVKD, per germline. The CDR3 runs to 12 residues. Deletions cut 3 bases from V and 11 bases from J, with 9 bases between. CDR3 residues: CATSDPGGELFF. For the CDR3, the DNA is TGTGCCACCAGTGATCCCGGGGGAGAGCTGTTTTTT.

The rearrangement uses TRBV11-2 and TRBJ2-7; 11 bases align to TRBD1. With V trimmed by 5 bases and J by 6 bases, 6 bases remained unmatched. The germline V gene encodes CDR1 SGHAT and CDR2 FQNNGV. CDR3 length: 14 residues. The CDR3 region is CASSAGTGGREQYF. CDR3 nucleotide sequence: TGTGCCAGCAGCGCCGGGACAGGGGGGCGCGAGCAGTACTTC. The variable domain in full, with the rest retrieved from reference TRBV11-2 and TRBJ2-7, is EAGVAQSPRYKIIEKRQSVAFWCNPISGHATLYWYQQILGQGPKLLIQFQNNGVVDDSQLPKDRFSAERLKGVDSTLKIQPAKLEDSAVYLCASSAGTGGREQYFGPGTRLTVT.

The chain has TRBV5-4 and TRBJ1-2, with D tentatively TRBD1 (6 bases). CDR1 and CDR2 from the germline V gene are SGHNT and YYREEE (reference sequence). The V gene lost 1 base and the J gene lost 4 bases, with 11 bases spanning the gap. The CDR3 contains 14 residues. In DNA, the CDR3 is TGTGCCAGCAGCTTGAGGGGGAGCGTCTATGGCTACACCTTC. Translated, it gives CASSLRGSVYGYTF.